The 21 T cell receptor beta chains reported below all come from one sample, sequenced in a study of blood T cell repertoires in COVID-19. The repertoire was sequenced with immunoSEQ multiplex PCR; TCRdb's copy has only in-frame clones and lacks some. The table has over 60,000 clones, approximately 78% seen once. The sample was peripheral blood. The receptors come from a human donor in a cohort sampled during active COVID-19.

This sequence joins TRBV7-3 and TRBJ2-1; 9 nucleotides agree with TRBD2. CDR3 length: 17 residues. Unmatched junction bases numbered 13, after V lost 5 bases and J lost 5 bases. Germline values: CDR1 SGHTA, CDR2 FQGTGA. CDR3 sequence reads: CASSDEPGLADNNEQFF. CDR3 nucleotide sequence: TGTGCCAGCAGCGATGAGCCGGGACTAGCAGATAACAATGAGCAGTTCTTC.

The chain uses TRBV4-1 and TRBJ1-1; D call uncertain. There are 18 residues in the CDR3. CDR1 is MGHRA, CDR2 YSYEKL, per germline. Trimming took off 0 bases at V and 0 bases at J, with 17 bases between the two ends. CDR3 loop: CASSQDLGFRGMNTEAFF. The CDR3, as DNA: TGCGCCAGCAGCCAAGACTTGGGGTTCCGGGGTATGAACACTGAAGCTTTCTTT.

CDR3 sequence reads: CASGLGSSGNTIYF. For the CDR3, the DNA is TGTGCCAGCGGCTTAGGGAGCTCTGGAAACACCATATATTTT. The chain uses TRBV9 and TRBJ1-3; D remains unclear. V was cut by 7 bases and J by 0 bases, with 11 bases left in between. CDR3 length equals 14 residues. CDR1 and CDR2 from the germline V gene are SGDLS and YYNGEE.

The chain is built from TRBV28 and TRBJ2-4, with 9 positions matching TRBD1. J lost 1 base, V lost 6 bases, and 10 bases had no gene match. Germline CDR1 MDHEN, CDR2 SYDVKM. The CDR3 length is 17 residues. The DNA for the CDR3 is TGTGCCAGCAGCCCCGCCCGGACAGGGGCGGCCAAAAACATTCAGTACTTC. It codes for CASSPARTGAAKNIQYF.

The chain carries TRBV25-1 and TRBJ1-1; a weak D match, TRBD1 (6 bases). The CDR3 covers 13 residues. The germline V gene has CDR1 MGHDK and CDR2 SYGVNS. Trimming took 10 bases from V and 5 from J, leaving 17 bases between them. The CDR3 here is CATEDSPRTEAFF. CDR3 DNA sequence: TGTGCCACCGAGGACAGCCCGCGTACTGAAGCTTTCTTT.

The rearrangement joins TRBV2 to TRBJ2-7; perhaps TRBD2 as D (6 bases). The germline V gene has CDR1 SNHLY and CDR2 FYNNEI. There are 17 residues in the CDR3. V gave up 1 base and J gave up 0 bases, with 16 bases separating them. The CDR3 loop is CASSEGRSGWASYEQYF. Here the CDR3 DNA reads TGTGCCAGCAGTGAAGGCCGCAGCGGGTGGGCCTCCTACGAGCAGTACTTC.

This clone was observed many times. The genes are TRBV6-1 and TRBJ2-7; 8 nucleotides align to TRBD2. The CDR3 covers 15 residues. The J segment lost 0 bases and the V segment lost 1 base, leaving 2 bases of the junction unmatched. Germline CDR1 and CDR2: MNHNS and SASEGT. The CDR3 loop reads CASSEEGTSSYEQYF. Written as DNA, the CDR3 is TGTGCCAGCAGTGAAGAGGGGACTAGCTCCTACGAGCAGTACTTC.

V usage is TRBV7-2 and J usage is TRBJ2-1; 9 bases align to TRBD2. J was trimmed by 2 bases and V by 4 bases; bases with no gene match: 6. The CDR3 has 16 residues. Germline CDR1 SGHTA, CDR2 FQGNSA. The chain's CDR3 is CASSSASGATYNEQFF. Here the CDR3 DNA reads TGTGCCAGCAGCTCCGCTAGCGGGGCGACCTACAATGAGCAGTTCTTC.

The chain links TRBV28 to TRBJ2-3, with TRBD1 matching 7 bases. Per the germline V gene, CDR1 is MDHEN and CDR2 is SYDVKM. The CDR3 length is 12 residues. V trimming: 10 bases; J trimming: 6 bases; junction bases outside the gene matches: 7. For the CDR3, the DNA is TGTGCCACGCGACAGGGCCGCGATACGCAGTATTTT. Protein: CATRQGRDTQYF.

The chain uses TRBV28 and TRBJ2-5; a possible D gene is TRBD1 (5 bases). This CDR3 spans 14 amino acids. Germline CDR1 is MDHEN and CDR2 is SYDVKM. The V and J ends lost 5 bases and 5 bases respectively, with 15 bases between them. The DNA of the CDR3 is TGTGCCAGCAGTCCAAGGGGCGACGGGGAGACCCAGTACTTC. Translating it yields CASSPRGDGETQYF.

This chain connects TRBV7-9 to TRBJ1-2; maybe TRBD1 (5 bases). CDR3 size: 15 residues. V shed 4 bases and J shed 4 bases, with 16 bases lying between them. CDR1 is SEHNR, CDR2 FQNEAQ, per germline (reference sequence). This CDR3 is CASSSENDRGYGYTF. In DNA, the CDR3 is TGTGCCAGCAGCTCCGAAAATGACAGAGGCTATGGCTACACCTTC.

This chain connects TRBV7-9 to TRBJ1-3, with 7 bases fitting TRBD1. With 5 bases clipped from V and 2 bases from J, the junction kept 9 bases outside the gene matches. The CDR3 has 16 amino acids. CDR1 and CDR2 (germline): SEHNR, FQNEAQ (reference sequence). Written as DNA, the CDR3 is TGTGCCAGCAGCACCCAGGGGGGCTTAGCTGGAAACACCATATATTTT. Translation gives CASSTQGGLAGNTIYF.

This chain joins TRBV28 and TRBJ2-1; possible D gene TRBD1, 5 bases. V lost 2 bases and J lost 8, with 10 bases in between. Germline lookup yields CDR1 MDHEN and CDR2 SYDVKM. The CDR3 consists of 13 residues. This CDR3 reads CASSLLGHHEQFF. CDR3 bases: TGTGCCAGCAGTTTACTAGGACACCATGAGCAGTTCTTC.

The gene calls are TRBV12-3 or TRBV12-4 and TRBJ1-2; D unclear. There are 11 residues in the CDR3. Trimming pared 7 bases from V and 7 bases from J, leaving 10 bases between. CDR3 loop: CASTSRGGYTF. The DNA for the CDR3 is TGTGCCAGCACTTCACGGGGTGGCTACACCTTC.

This clone showed up just once. CDR3 sequence (DNA): TGTGCCAGCAGTCGGACACCCGGGGGGACCCTCCACTTT. This encodes CASSRTPGGTLHF. This chain joins TRBV28 and TRBJ1-6; TRBD1 is a possible D gene (5 bases). This CDR3 has 13 amino acids. Germline assignment: CDR1 MDHEN and CDR2 SYDVKM. The ends were cut back, 5 bases at V and 14 bases at J, with 16 bases in the middle. Looking up the rest from reference TRBV28 and TRBJ1-6 gives the full variable domain: DVKVTQSSRYLVKRTGEKVFLECVQDMDHENMFWYRQDPGLGLRLIYFSYDVKMKEKGDIPEGYSVSREKKERFSLILESASTNQTSMYLCASSRTPGGTLHFGNGTRLTVT.

The V gene is TRBV7-9, the J gene TRBJ2-7, with D perhaps matching TRBD2 (5 bases). The CDR3 totals 16 residues. Per germline, CDR1 SEHNR and CDR2 FQNEAQ (reference sequence). V lost 3 bases to trimming and J lost 2 bases, with 17 bases between them. CDR3 sequence reads: CASSFRSDGLTYEQYF. In DNA form, the CDR3 reads TGTGCCAGCAGCTTTCGGAGTGATGGACTCACCTACGAGCAGTACTTC.

V gene TRBV28 combines with J gene TRBJ1-2; D call uncertain. The V gene lost 4 bases and the J gene lost 8 bases, with 8 bases spanning the gap. Germline lookup yields CDR1 MDHEN and CDR2 SYDVKM. The CDR3 runs 11 residues. In nucleotides, the CDR3 is TGTGCCAGCAGTTACACGGAGGGCTACACCTTC. Its translation is CASSYTEGYTF.

The chain couples TRBV6-6 to TRBJ2-4, with D possibly matching TRBD2 (6 bases). V gave up 5 bases and J gave up 3 bases, with 26 bases separating them. Germline V CDR1 and CDR2: MNHNY, SVGAGI (reference sequence). The CDR3 is 19 residues long. The chain's CDR3 is CASSLMQGGGVMDKNIQYF. The DNA of the CDR3 is TGTGCCAGCAGTCTCATGCAGGGAGGAGGGGTAATGGACAAAAACATTCAGTACTTC.

The V call is TRBV7-7, the J call TRBJ2-3, with 7 bases matching TRBD2. V shed 3 bases and J 4 bases; nucleotides not matched to a gene: 10. From germline, CDR1 is SSHAT and CDR2 FNYEAQ (reference sequence). The CDR3 sequence is 16 residues long. CDR3 sequence (DNA): TGTGCCAGCAGCTTCCCGGGAGGTTATGAAGCAGATACGCAGTATTTT. It yields the protein CASSFPGGYEADTQYF. Full variable domain (missing parts from reference TRBV7-7 and TRBJ2-3): GAGVSQSPRYKVTKRGQDVTLRCDPISSHATLYWYQQALGQGPEFLTYFNYEAQPDKSGLPSDRFSAERPEGSISTLTIQRTEQRDSAMYRCASSFPGGYEADTQYFGPGTRLTVL.

The chain recombines TRBV28 with TRBJ1-1, with TRBD1 matching over 10 bases. CDR1 and CDR2 from the germline V gene are MDHEN and SYDVKM. Losses at the gene ends were 3 bases for V and 1 base for J; bases not matched to a gene: 17. This CDR3 comprises 20 residues. The CDR3 loop reads CASSLRGWKGTGAKNTEAFF. CDR3 nucleotide sequence: TGTGCCAGCAGTTTGCGAGGTTGGAAAGGGACAGGGGCCAAGAACACTGAAGCTTTCTTT.

The V gene is TRBV7-2, the J gene TRBJ2-2; D call uncertain. The CDR3 length is 12 residues. CDR1 and CDR2 (germline): SGHTA, FQGNSA. V was cut by 3 bases and J by 8 bases, with 7 bases left in between. In nucleotides, the CDR3 is TGTGCCAGCAGCTTCAATACAGGGGAGCTGTTTTTT. It codes for CASSFNTGELFF.